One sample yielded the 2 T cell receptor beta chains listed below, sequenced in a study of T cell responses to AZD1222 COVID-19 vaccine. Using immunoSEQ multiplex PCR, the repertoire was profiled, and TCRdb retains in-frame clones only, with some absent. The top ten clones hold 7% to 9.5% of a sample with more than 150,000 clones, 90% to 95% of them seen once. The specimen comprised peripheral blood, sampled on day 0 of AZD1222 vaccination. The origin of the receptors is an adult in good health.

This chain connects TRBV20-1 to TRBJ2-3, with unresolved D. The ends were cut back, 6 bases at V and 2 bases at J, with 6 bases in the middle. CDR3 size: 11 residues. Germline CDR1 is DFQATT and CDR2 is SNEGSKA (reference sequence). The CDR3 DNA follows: TGCAGTGCCCGGCCCACAGATACGCAGTATTTT. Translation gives CSARPTDTQYF.

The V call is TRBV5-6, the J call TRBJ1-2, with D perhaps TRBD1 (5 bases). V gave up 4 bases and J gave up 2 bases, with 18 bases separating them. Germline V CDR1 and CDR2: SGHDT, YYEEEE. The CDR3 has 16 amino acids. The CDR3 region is CASSAGTGRTNYGYTF. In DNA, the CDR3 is TGTGCCAGCAGCGCTGGGACGGGGCGAACAAACTATGGCTACACCTTC.